The 27 T cell receptor beta chains below were found in one sample sequenced in a study of beta chain features in type 1 diabetes. Study-wide points: For Type 1 diabetes patients, all four CD4+ subsets carried TCRB CDR3s that were moderately but significantly shorter.

No antigen has been assigned to these receptors. Sequenced material consisted of expressed TCRB transcripts (all of the isolated RNA was reverse transcribed). Repertoires were generated with immunoSEQ multiplex PCR, while TCRdb's copy carries only in-frame clones and drops some. The sample carries a few hundred thousand clones, approximately 13% recorded once. The specimen was naive CD4+ T cells from blood. All receptors come from a woman under 30 with type 1 diabetes.

The chain carries TRBV29-1 and TRBJ1-2; TRBD1 might be the D (6 bases). V gave up 3 bases and J gave up 6 bases, with 17 bases separating them. The CDR3 is 14 amino acids. The germline CDR1 and CDR2 sequences are SQVTM and ANQGSEA. CDR3 residues: CSVEVARGIHGYTF. The CDR3 DNA follows: TGCAGCGTTGAGGTGGCCAGGGGAATCCATGGCTACACCTTC.

The chain carries TRBV15 and TRBJ2-3; 7 bases align to TRBD2. After removal of 2 bases from V and 1 base from J, the junction contained 0 bases not matched to a gene. From germline, CDR1 is LNHNV and CDR2 YYDKDF (reference sequence). The CDR3 is made up of 14 amino acids. The CDR3 protein is CATSRLAGTDTQYF. The CDR3 coding sequence is TGTGCCACCAGCAGACTAGCGGGCACAGATACGCAGTATTTT.

This clone came up a few times. This chain connects TRBV7-9 to TRBJ2-5; 11 bases fit TRBD2. Germline-derived CDR1 and CDR2 are SEHNR and FQNEAQ (reference sequence). The CDR3 is 16 residues long. The V and J ends lost 1 base and 5 bases, in that order; junction bases with no gene match: 6. CDR3 amino acids: CASSLGGLAGGETQYF. As DNA, the CDR3 is TGTGCCAGCAGCTTAGGTGGGCTAGCGGGAGGCGAGACCCAGTACTTC.

The chain recombines TRBV11-3 with TRBJ2-1; 15 bases are a match to TRBD2. CDR1 and CDR2 from the germline V gene are SGHNT and YENEEA. The CDR3 spans 16 residues. J lost 8 bases, V lost 5 bases, and 7 bases had no gene match. CDR3 bases: TGTGCCAGCAGCGCGGGGACTAGCGGGAGGCTCGATGAGCAGTTCTTC. This translates into CASSAGTSGRLDEQFF.

The chain is built from TRBV5-1 and TRBJ1-1; D not resolved. The germline gives CDR1 SGHRS, CDR2 YFSETQ. CDR3 size: 13 residues. The V and J ends lost 1 base and 5 bases respectively, with 9 bases between them. CDR3 region: CASSLIGETEAFF. Here the CDR3 DNA reads TGCGCCAGCAGCTTGATCGGGGAGACTGAAGCTTTCTTT.

This clone was seen just once. Here the CDR3 reads CAWKQILNTEAFF. The CDR3 DNA reads TGTGCCTGGAAACAGATCCTGAACACTGAAGCTTTCTTT. V usage is TRBV30 and J usage is TRBJ1-1, with D unclear. The CDR3 has 13 residues. The V end lost 4 bases, the J end lost 0 bases, and 9 bases lay between the germline ends. Germline loops: CDR1 GTSNPN, CDR2 SVGIG (reference sequence).

DNA of the CDR3: TGTGCCATCTCGCCCCTCGACAGGGCAGAAGCTTTCTTT. Protein: CAISPLDRAEAFF. V is TRBV14 and J is TRBJ1-1, with 7 bases that match TRBD1. Germline lookup yields CDR1 SGHDN and CDR2 FVKESK. The CDR3 length is 13 residues. Trimming removed 10 bases from V and 8 bases from J; junction bases left unmatched: 13.

The chain is built from TRBV30 and TRBJ2-1, with D possibly TRBD2 on 7 matching bases. The CDR3 covers 15 residues. V lost 0 bases and J 3 bases, leaving 12 bases between the germline ends. Germline lookup yields CDR1 GTSNPN and CDR2 SVGIG (reference sequence). CDR3 sequence reads: CAWSVERGGYNEQFF. Written as DNA, the CDR3 is TGTGCCTGGAGTGTAGAGAGGGGGGGCTACAATGAGCAGTTCTTC.

This chain uses TRBV27 with TRBJ1-4; D is perhaps TRBD1 (5 bases). CDR3 size: 17 residues. Germline V gene lookup returns CDR1 MNHEY and CDR2 SMNVEV (reference sequence). The V end lost 5 bases, the J end lost 8 bases, and 24 bases lay between the germline ends. The CDR3 nucleotides read TGTGCCAGCAGTGGAGACAGAGGCCTCAATCGTTGGGAAAAACTGTTTTTT. This sequence encodes CASSGDRGLNRWEKLFF.

V and J are TRBV5-4 and TRBJ2-7; TRBD1 might be the D (6 bases). Germline loops: CDR1 SGHNT, CDR2 YYREEE (reference sequence). The CDR3 loop spans 15 amino acids. V lost 0 bases to trimming and J lost 2 bases, with 12 bases between them. CDR3 protein: CASSLGRDIPYEQYF. DNA for the CDR3: TGTGCCAGCAGCTTGGGCCGGGACATTCCCTACGAGCAGTACTTC.

This clone appeared a few times. The V and J genes are TRBV2 and TRBJ2-7; 10 positions agree with TRBD1. The trim removed 6 bases at V and 4 bases at J, leaving 9 bases unmatched. This CDR3 comprises 15 residues. Germline-derived CDR1 and CDR2 are SNHLY and FYNNEI. In nucleotides, the CDR3 is TGTGCCAGCAGGGCCACGACAGGGGGCGGATACGAGCAGTACTTC. Translating gives CASRATTGGGYEQYF.

This clone was detected a few times. The gene calls are TRBV7-2 and TRBJ2-1; 8 bases match TRBD2. Germline V gene sequence: CDR1 SGHTA, CDR2 FQGNSA. The CDR3 has 17 amino acids. The V and J ends lost 1 base and 7 bases, in that order; junction bases with no gene match: 12. CDR3 residues: CASSLGPGLAAMNEQFF. The CDR3 DNA reads TGTGCCAGCAGCTTAGGCCCCGGACTAGCTGCTATGAATGAGCAGTTCTTC.

This clone has just a few counts. The genes are TRBV11-2 and TRBJ2-7, with 12 bases matching TRBD1. Germline-derived CDR1 and CDR2 are SGHAT and FQNNGV. The junction had 12 bases not matched to a gene; V was cut back by 5 bases and J by 7 bases. This CDR3 is built from 16 residues. The CDR3 loop reads CASSTLPGQGAEEQYV. In DNA form, the CDR3 reads TGTGCCAGCAGCACCCTCCCGGGACAGGGGGCTGAAGAGCAGTACGTC.

This rearrangement joins TRBV2 to TRBJ1-3; 9 bases are shared with TRBD1. The CDR3 is 16 residues long. Trimming at V came to 6 bases and at J to 3 bases, leaving 9 bases not matched to a gene. Germline V CDR1 and CDR2: SNHLY, FYNNEI. This CDR3 reads CASSYTGTGFGNTIYF. The CDR3 DNA reads as TGTGCCAGCAGCTATACCGGGACAGGGTTTGGAAACACCATATATTTT.

In the case of this clone: This CDR3 is also generated by other DNA sequences in the sample. This chain joins TRBV5-1 and TRBJ2-3; D possibly corresponds to TRBD1 (6 bases). There are 14 residues in the CDR3. V was trimmed by 4 bases and J by 1 base, leaving 10 bases between them. Germline V lookup: CDR1 SGHRS, CDR2 YFSETQ. The CDR3 DNA is TGCGCCAGCAGCCAGGGACAAGGCACAGATACGCAGTATTTT. This codes for CASSQGQGTDTQYF.

This clone came up a few times. V is TRBV5-1 and J is TRBJ2-3, with D perhaps matching TRBD1 (5 bases). The V and J ends lost 2 bases and 0 bases respectively, with 16 bases between them. This CDR3 region has 17 residues. Per germline, CDR1 SGHRS and CDR2 YFSETQ. In DNA, the CDR3 is TGCGCCAGCAGCTTATCGCGACAGAGTACTAGCACAGATACGCAGTATTTT. Translation gives CASSLSRQSTSTDTQYF.

V is TRBV6-5 and J is TRBJ1-2; 8 positions agree with TRBD1. CDR1 is MNHEY and CDR2 is SVGAGI in the germline V gene. The CDR3 runs to 15 residues. After removal of 5 bases from V and 4 bases from J, the junction contained 9 bases not matched to a gene. The chain's CDR3 is CASSPRQGSLYGYTF. In nucleotides, the CDR3 is TGTGCCAGCAGTCCACGACAGGGGAGTCTCTATGGCTACACCTTC.

J is TRBJ2-3 and V is TRBV27; D may be TRBD1 (5 bases). V lost 1 base, J lost 4 bases, and 15 bases lay in between. The CDR3 sequence is 16 residues long. From germline, CDR1 is MNHEY and CDR2 SMNVEV (reference sequence). CDR3 coding DNA: TGTGCCAGCAGTTTATTAGGGGCCCGGACCCCAGATACGCAGTATTTT. It yields the protein CASSLLGARTPDTQYF.

This clone was picked up a small number of times. The chain joins TRBV30 to TRBJ2-1, with 10 bases that match TRBD1. V was clipped by 2 bases and J by 3 bases; unmatched bases: 7. The length of the CDR3 is 16 residues. CDR1 is GTSNPN, CDR2 SVGIG, per germline (reference sequence). The CDR3 here is CAWSKKRDRGYNEQFF. The DNA for the CDR3 is TGTGCCTGGAGTAAGAAGCGGGACAGGGGCTACAATGAGCAGTTCTTC.

The table lists this clone with a few counts. The genes are TRBV18 and TRBJ2-7; the match to TRBD1 covers 7 bases. The CDR3 is 15 amino acids. V shed 5 bases, J shed 2 bases, and the junction held 9 bases outside the gene matches. Germline V lookup: CDR1 KGHSH, CDR2 LQKENI. Here the CDR3 reads CASSALGTATYEQYF. CDR3 in DNA: TGTGCCAGCTCAGCCCTCGGGACAGCCACCTACGAGCAGTACTTC. Supplemented by reference TRBV18 and TRBJ2-7, the full variable domain reads NAGVMQNPRHLVRRRGQEARLRCSPMKGHSHVYWYRQLPEEGLKFMVYLQKENIIDESGMPKERFSAEFPKEGPSILRIQQVVRGDSAAYFCASSALGTATYEQYFGPGTRLTVT.

The chain uses TRBV19 and TRBJ1-2; TRBD1 is a possible D gene (5 bases). Germline values: CDR1 LNHDA, CDR2 SQIVND (reference sequence). The ends were cut back, 3 bases at V and 1 base at J, with 12 bases in the middle. The CDR3 runs to 15 residues. CDR3 residues: CASSIRTNFNYGYTF. The CDR3 DNA follows: TGTGCCAGTAGTATTCGGACAAACTTTAACTATGGCTACACCTTC.

The V gene is TRBV30, the J gene TRBJ2-3, with 11 bases aligning to TRBD2. After removal of 2 bases from V and 0 bases from J, the junction contained 7 bases not matched to a gene. CDR1 is GTSNPN and CDR2 is SVGIG in the germline V gene (reference sequence). The CDR3 has 17 amino acids. CDR3: CAWSFIRTSGSTDTQYF. CDR3 bases: TGTGCCTGGAGTTTTATTCGGACTAGCGGGAGCACAGATACGCAGTATTTT.

The chain employs TRBV7-2 and TRBJ2-5; 7 bases agree with TRBD2. Germline V gives CDR1 SGHTA, CDR2 FQGNSA. The CDR3 is 14 residues long. The V and J ends lost 7 bases and 5 bases, in that order; junction bases with no gene match: 10. The chain's CDR3 is CASTALAAEETQYF. The CDR3 DNA reads as TGTGCCAGCACCGCCCTAGCGGCGGAGGAGACCCAGTACTTC.

The rearrangement uses TRBV5-1 and TRBJ1-2, with 9 bases lining up with TRBD1. The V and J ends lost 3 bases and 4 bases, in that order; junction bases with no gene match: 1. The CDR3 covers 13 residues. The V gene's germline CDR1 is SGHRS and CDR2 YFSETQ. CDR3 protein: CASSSDRGYGYTF. In DNA form, the CDR3 reads TGCGCCAGCAGCTCGGACAGGGGCTATGGCTACACCTTC.

The sample holds a few counts of this clone. The V gene is TRBV19, the J gene TRBJ2-1; TRBD2 matches at 7 bases. Looked up from germline, CDR1 is LNHDA and CDR2 is SQIVND (reference sequence). Trimming cost V 5 bases and J 5 bases; bases outside gene matches: 6. The CDR3 is 14 amino acids. DNA for the CDR3: TGTGCCAGTAGTTCCCGGACTAGAGACAATGAGCAGTTCTTC. It yields the protein CASSSRTRDNEQFF.

This chain links TRBV11-3 with TRBJ2-3, with D uncertain. Trimming took off 6 bases at V and 0 bases at J, with 7 bases between the two ends. CDR3 size: 13 residues. Per germline, CDR1 SGHNT and CDR2 YENEEA. CDR3 protein: CASRQTSTDTQYF. CDR3 nucleotides: TGTGCCAGCAGGCAAACTAGCACAGATACGCAGTATTTT.

This clone appeared a few times. Here the CDR3 reads CASSLWTGSIQYF. DNA of the CDR3: TGTGCCAGCAGCTTGTGGACAGGAAGCATTCAGTACTTC. V usage is TRBV5-6 and J usage is TRBJ2-4; 7 bases agree with TRBD1. CDR1 is SGHDT, CDR2 YYEEEE, per germline. This CDR3 is built from 13 residues. Trimming at V came to 1 base and at J to 9 bases, leaving 4 bases not matched to a gene.